Here is one TCR beta chain with its context. This entry belongs to a study of OX40 agonist ivuxolimab in advanced cancers. This CDR3 has 14 residues. The germline V gene encodes CDR1 SGHRS and CDR2 YFSETQ. Trimming removed 2 bases from V and 10 bases from J; junction bases left unmatched: 6. The data were produced by immunoSEQ multiplex PCR, yet TCRdb's version contains in-frame clones alone and is incomplete. The sample consists of roughly 62,000 clones, approximately 86% of them appearing once. This chain connects TRBV5-1 to TRBJ2-6; TRBD1 matches at 7 bases. The sequencing here drew on CD4+ or CD8+ T cells sorted from blood, taken in a trial of the OX40 agonist ivuxolimab. This clonotype was sampled from an adult with an advanced solid tumor such as melanoma, head and neck, liver or kidney cancer. The CDR3 protein is CASSFTGTANVLTF. The CDR3 DNA reads as TGCGCCAGCAGCTTCACCGGGACAGCTAACGTCCTGACTTTC.